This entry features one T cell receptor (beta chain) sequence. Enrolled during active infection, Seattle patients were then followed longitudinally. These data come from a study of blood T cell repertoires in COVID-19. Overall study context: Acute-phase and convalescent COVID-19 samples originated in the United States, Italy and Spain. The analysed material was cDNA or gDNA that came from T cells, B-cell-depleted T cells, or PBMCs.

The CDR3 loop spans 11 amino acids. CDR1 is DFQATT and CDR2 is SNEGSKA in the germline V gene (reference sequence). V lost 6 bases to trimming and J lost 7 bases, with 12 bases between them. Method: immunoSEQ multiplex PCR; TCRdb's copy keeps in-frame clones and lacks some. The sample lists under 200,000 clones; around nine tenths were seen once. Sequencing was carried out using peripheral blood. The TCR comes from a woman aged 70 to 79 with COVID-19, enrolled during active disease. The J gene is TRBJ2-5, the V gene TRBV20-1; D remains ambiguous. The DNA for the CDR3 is TGCAGTGCCACCGAGACTCGGACCCAGTACTTC. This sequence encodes CSATETRTQYF.